The T cell receptor (beta chain) under discussion was sequenced for a study of memory CD4+ T cells and cytomegalovirus serostatus. The repertoire was sequenced with immunoSEQ multiplex PCR; TCRdb's copy has only in-frame clones and lacks some. Of some 44,000 clones in the sample, 76% were seen once. Trimming took off 4 bases at V and 4 bases at J, with 11 bases between the two ends. The CDR3 totals 13 residues. The germline CDR1 and CDR2 sequences are SGHDT and YYEEEE. The sort gate was single viable CD3+CD4+CD8-CD45RO+ cells for memory CD4+ T cells. Material for sequencing was memory CD4+ T cells from blood. The chain carries TRBV5-6 and TRBJ1-1; tentative D call: TRBD1 (5 bases). This TCR derives from an adult in good health and CMV-seronegative. The chain's CDR3 is CASSPGSGTEAFF. The CDR3 bases are TGTGCCAGCAGCCCAGGGTCTGGCACTGAAGCTTTCTTT.